A selection of T cell receptor beta chains follows, all from one sample in a study of blood T cell repertoires in COVID-19. Clones were sequenced by immunoSEQ multiplex PCR, and TCRdb holds only the in-frame ones, with some missing. The sample lists approximately 190,000 clones, roughly 80% occurring once. The source material was peripheral blood. These receptors were taken from a human donor in a cohort sampled during active COVID-19. Both conserved end residues are part of each CDR3. Each record gives: V gene, clone size, D gene, J gene, CDR3 DNA, CDR3 protein. D genes are given only for firm matches. Not every row has a clone size; where given, it reads once, few, many or a size class.

TRBV7-8	once	TRBD2	TRBJ2-4	TGTGCCAGCAGCTTCGGCGGGGGGGCCGGGTTAAACATTCAGTACTTC	CASSFGGGAGLNIQYF
TRBV19	few	TRBD2	TRBJ2-7	TGTGCCAGTAGTAAGAGCTACCCCCGGGGGGGCGCTCCCTACGAGCAGTACTTC	CASSKSYPRGGAPYEQYF
TRBV6-1	-	-	TRBJ1-2	TGTGCCAGCAGTGAAACGGTAGGGAGGGACTATGGCTACACCTTC	CASSETVGRDYGYTF
TRBV4-1	-	-	TRBJ2-1	TGCGCCAGCAGCCAAGAGACGGGACACTCCTACAATGAGCAGTTCTTC	CASSQETGHSYNEQFF
TRBV6-5	-	TRBD1	TRBJ2-7	TGTGCCAGCTCAGGGACAGGGCCAACGGGGCAGTACTTC	CASSGTGPTGQYF
TRBV27	-	TRBD1	TRBJ2-3	TGTGCCAGCAGACCACAGGGGCCAGATACGCAGTATTTT	CASRPQGPDTQYF
TRBV4-1	-	-	TRBJ1-2	TGCGCCAGCAGCCAAGCGCGGTTCTATGGCTACACCTTC	CASSQARFYGYTF
TRBV5-1	-	-	TRBJ2-2	TGCGCCAGCGAGTCCCGCCAGGATGGCACCGGGGAGCTGTTTTTT	CASESRQDGTGELFF
TRBV5-4	-	-	TRBJ1-2	TGTGCCAGCAGCTTGGGACGGGGGAGCTATGGCTACACCTTC	CASSLGRGSYGYTF
TRBV10-3	-	-	TRBJ2-1	TGTGCCATCAGTGGGGCAGAAAACAATGAGCAGTTCTTC	CAISGAENNEQFF
TRBV7-9	-	TRBD2	TRBJ2-3	TGTGCCGTCGGGAGCGGGGGGGTGGATACGCAGTATTTT	CAVGSGGVDTQYF
TRBV5-1	-	TRBD1	TRBJ1-1	TGCGCCAGCGCCCAGCAGGGGGCGACGAACACTGAAGCTTTCTTT	CASAQQGATNTEAFF